These T cell receptor beta chains were read from a single sample in a study of spatial heterogeneity in lung cancer. In TCRdb, the 5' RACE reads were re-called with MiXCR into one record per CDR3 protein. The data hold some 64,000 distinct CDR3 sequences, with 8.4% observed a single time. The sample consisted of PBMCs, taken at surgery. The receptor set was obtained from a female donor with early-stage non-small cell lung cancer. The CDR3 runs from the conserved cysteine through the conserved F or W. The D gene is left open where the match is weak. The size of a clone is reported for some rows only, either as once, few or many, or as a class for expanded clones.

>NA|NA|TRBV2|TRBJ1-6
TGTGCCAGCAGTGTAGGGGCGGATTCACCCCTCCACTTT
CASSVGADSPLHF
>many|NA|TRBV12-3/TRBV12-4|TRBJ2-2
TGTGCCAGCAGTATCATGAACACCGGGGAGCTGTTTTTT
CASSIMNTGELFF
>many|NA|TRBV14|TRBJ1-1
TGTGCCAGCAGCCGGGACCTCAGGCGGAACACTGAAGCTTTCTTT
CASSRDLRRNTEAFF
>many|TRBD1|TRBV18|TRBJ1-3
TGTGCCAGCTCACCACCCGGGACAGGGACAGGAAACACCATATATTTT
CASSPPGTGTGNTIYF
>many|NA|TRBV7-2|TRBJ2-1
TGTGCCAGCAGCCTGAGCGGAAAGGATGAGCAGTTCTTC
CASSLSGKDEQFF
>many|NA|TRBV3-1|TRBJ1-1
TGTGCCAGCAGCCCTGATGGGACTGAAGCTTTCTTT
CASSPDGTEAFF
>many|TRBD2|TRBV12-3/TRBV12-4|TRBJ2-3
TGTGCCAGCACCTTCGGACTAGCGGGGGTTACAGATACGCAGTATTTT
CASTFGLAGVTDTQYF
>many|NA|TRBV6-2/TRBV6-3|TRBJ2-1
TGTGCCAGCAGTTACTCTAGGATTTCCACCGAGCAGTTCTTC
CASSYSRISTEQFF
>few|TRBD2|TRBV11-2|TRBJ2-1
TGTGCCAGCAGCTTAGGAGCGGGGGGGCTGAATGAGCAGTTCTTC
CASSLGAGGLNEQFF
>many|NA|TRBV29-1|TRBJ1-1
TGCAGCGGCAGGGACGGAGGAGGTCCTGAAGCTTTCTTT
CSGRDGGGPEAFF
>NA|NA|TRBV10-3|TRBJ2-7
TGTGCCATCAGTGAAGGACGGAACTACGAGCAGTACTTC
CAISEGRNYEQYF
>many|NA|TRBV5-1|TRBJ2-5
TGCGCCAGCAGCTTGGCGCAAGGGCTTAGTACCGAGACCCAGTACTTC
CASSLAQGLSTETQYF
>few|NA|TRBV7-9|TRBJ1-1
TGTGCCAGCAGTCCACAGGGAACGGGGAACACTGAAGCTTTCTTT
CASSPQGTGNTEAFF
>few|NA|TRBV12-3/TRBV12-4|TRBJ1-1
TGTGCCAGCACCCCCGCGGTGAACACTGAAGCTTTCTTT
CASTPAVNTEAFF
>few|TRBD1|TRBV7-9|TRBJ2-5
TGTGCCAGCAGCTGGAGGACAGGGGAGGTCGGGGAGACCCAGTACTTC
CASSWRTGEVGETQYF
>few|NA|TRBV2|TRBJ1-5
TGTGCCAGCAGTGAGGGTGTGGGCAATCAGCCCCAGCATTTT
CASSEGVGNQPQHF
>NA|NA|TRBV6-1|TRBJ1-4
TGTGCCAGCAGTGAAGGACAGGATGCAACTAATGAAAAACTGTTTTTT
CASSEGQDATNEKLFF
>many|NA|TRBV7-9|TRBJ1-2
TGTGCCAGCAGCCAAAACAGGGAAGACTATGGCTACACCTTC
CASSQNREDYGYTF
>NA|NA|TRBV28|TRBJ1-6
TGTGCCAGCAGTTTCAGGTCGAGAAATTCACCCCTCCACTTT
CASSFRSRNSPLHF
>many|NA|TRBV24-1|TRBJ2-5
TGTGCCACCAGTGATTTGGGGACGGGGGCAATGGAGACCCAGTACTTC
CATSDLGTGAMETQYF
>few|TRBD2|TRBV6-2/TRBV6-3|TRBJ2-7
TGTGCCAGCAGTTACGTGGGGAGGGGTCCCTACGAGCAGTACTTC
CASSYVGRGPYEQYF
>few|TRBD1|TRBV24-1|TRBJ2-1
TGTGCCACCGCAAGCTCGACAGGGCTTAATGAGCAGTTCTTC
CATASSTGLNEQFF
>NA|TRBD2|TRBV11-2|TRBJ2-3
TGTGCCAGCAGCTCCCTAGCGGGGGTGCCAGATACGCAGTATTTT
CASSSLAGVPDTQYF
>many|NA|TRBV9|TRBJ2-2
TGTGCCAGCAGCGTACTCGGAACGAACACCGGGGAGCTGTTTTTT
CASSVLGTNTGELFF
>NA|NA|TRBV19|TRBJ2-5
TGTGCCAGTAGTCGTGGGTACCAAGAGACCCAGTACTTC
CASSRGYQETQYF
>many|TRBD2|TRBV20-1|TRBJ2-3
TGCAGTGCTAGAGATCCCGCTAGCGGGAGCGGAGATACGCAGTATTTT
CSARDPASGSGDTQYF
>NA|NA|TRBV10-1|TRBJ1-5
TGCGCCAGCAGGGAACAGGGTAGTAGCAATCAGCCCCAGCATTTT
CASREQGSSNQPQHF
>NA|NA|TRBV27|TRBJ2-5
TGTGCCAGCAGTCCCCCTTTGGGGGTCCAAGAGACCCAGTACTTC
CASSPPLGVQETQYF
>many|TRBD2|TRBV3-1|TRBJ2-1
TGTGCCAGCAGCCCCACTAGCGGGGCCTACAATGAGCAGTTCTTC
CASSPTSGAYNEQFF
>NA|NA|TRBV5-1|TRBJ1-1
TGCGCCAGCAGCTTGAGACCCCCTGACACTGAAGCTTTCTTT
CASSLRPPDTEAFF
>NA|NA|TRBV11-3|TRBJ1-6
TGTGCCAGCAGCCGGAGCCCGGGGGTCAATTCACCCCTCCACTTT
CASSRSPGVNSPLHF
>NA|NA|TRBV5-1|TRBJ2-3
TGCGCCAGCAGCTCCGGGACGCTTAGCACAGATACGCAGTATTTT
CASSSGTLSTDTQYF
>few|NA|TRBV6-5|TRBJ1-2
TGTGCCACCAACGCGGGGGGCGGCTATGGCTACACCTTC
CATNAGGGYGYTF
>NA|NA|TRBV28|TRBJ2-5
TGTGCCAGCAGCGCTAGGTTCGAGGGCAGGGGCCAAGAGACCCAGTACTTC
CASSARFEGRGQETQYF
>NA|TRBD1|TRBV11-3|TRBJ2-1
TGTGCCAGCAGCTCCCGGGACAGATACAATGAGCAGTTCTTC
CASSSRDRYNEQFF
>few|NA|TRBV5-1|TRBJ2-1
TGCGCCAGCAGCTTGGCCATTGGTGAGCAGTTCTTC
CASSLAIGEQFF
>few|NA|TRBV5-1|TRBJ1-1
TGCGCCAGCAGCTTGGAGTCAGGGCCTACTGAAGCTTTCTTT
CASSLESGPTEAFF
>many|TRBD1|TRBV28|TRBJ1-5
TGTGCCAGCAGTTTATGGGACAGGGGAACTTATCAGCCCCAGCATTTT
CASSLWDRGTYQPQHF
>NA|NA|TRBV10-2|TRBJ2-5
TGCGCCAGCAGTGAGCGGGGTCAGCAAGAGACCCAGTACTTC
CASSERGQQETQYF
>few|NA|TRBV20-1|TRBJ2-6
TGCAGTGCTAGGGAGGGGTCTGGGGCCAACGTCCTGACTTTC
CSAREGSGANVLTF
>many|TRBD1|TRBV6-1|TRBJ2-7
TGTGCCAGCAATTGGGACAGGCTCTACGAGCAGTACTTC
CASNWDRLYEQYF
>few|TRBD1|TRBV11-3|TRBJ2-3
TGTGCCAGCAGCACCCTCAGGGGGCCGACAGATACGCAGTATTTT
CASSTLRGPTDTQYF
>NA|NA|TRBV7-9|TRBJ2-7
TGTGCCAGCAGCAGATCACCCCCGGGGGGCTTATACGAGCAGTACTTC
CASSRSPPGGLYEQYF
>many|NA|TRBV3-1|TRBJ1-3
TGTGCCAGCAGCTCGGGAGGGAACTCTGGAAACACCATATATTTT
CASSSGGNSGNTIYF
>few|NA|TRBV7-3|TRBJ2-5
TGTGCCAGCAGCCTATCCCGCGAATCAGAGACCCAGTACTTC
CASSLSRESETQYF
>NA|NA|TRBV20-1|TRBJ1-1
TGCAGTGCTAGGGGGCCGAACACTGAAGCTTTCTTT
CSARGPNTEAFF
>many|NA|TRBV4-1|TRBJ1-4
TGCGCCAGCAGCCAAGTTTTACGGACCTTGGTGAAGGCCGAAAAACTGTTTTTT
CASSQVLRTLVKAEKLFF
>few|NA|TRBV7-9|TRBJ2-2
TGTGCCAGCAGCGCTGGCGTCAGTACCGCGAACACCGGGGAGCTGTTTTTT
CASSAGVSTANTGELFF
>many|NA|TRBV11-2|TRBJ1-4
TGTGCCAGCAGCCCCGGAGGGGAAAAACTGTTTTTT
CASSPGGEKLFF
>many|NA|TRBV6-6|TRBJ2-3
TGTGCCAGCAGTTACGGGGGACTCCTGACAGATACGCAGTATTTT
CASSYGGLLTDTQYF
>few|NA|TRBV7-2|TRBJ2-5
TGTGCCAGCAGCTTACTCTTGGGGGGGGCGTATGAGACCCAGTACTTC
CASSLLLGGAYETQYF
>NA|TRBD1|TRBV29-1|TRBJ1-5
TGCAGCGGTGAAATGGAAGGGACAGGGGTTCGCAATCAGCCCCAGCATTTT
CSGEMEGTGVRNQPQHF
>few|NA|TRBV4-1|TRBJ1-4
TGCGCCAGCAGCCAAGATGCCGGGACACTCGGTGAAAAACTGTTTTTT
CASSQDAGTLGEKLFF